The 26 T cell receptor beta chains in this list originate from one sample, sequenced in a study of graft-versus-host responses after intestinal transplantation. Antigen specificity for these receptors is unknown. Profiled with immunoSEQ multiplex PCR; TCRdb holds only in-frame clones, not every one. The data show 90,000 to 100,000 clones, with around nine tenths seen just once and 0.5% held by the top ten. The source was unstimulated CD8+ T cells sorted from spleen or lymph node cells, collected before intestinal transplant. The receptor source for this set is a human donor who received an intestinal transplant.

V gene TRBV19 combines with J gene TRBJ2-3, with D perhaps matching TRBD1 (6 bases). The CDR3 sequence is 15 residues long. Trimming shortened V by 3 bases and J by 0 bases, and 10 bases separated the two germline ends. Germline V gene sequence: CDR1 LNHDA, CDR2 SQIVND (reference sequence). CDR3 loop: CASSMRTASTDTQYF. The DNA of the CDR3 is TGTGCCAGTAGTATGAGGACAGCTAGCACAGATACGCAGTATTTT.

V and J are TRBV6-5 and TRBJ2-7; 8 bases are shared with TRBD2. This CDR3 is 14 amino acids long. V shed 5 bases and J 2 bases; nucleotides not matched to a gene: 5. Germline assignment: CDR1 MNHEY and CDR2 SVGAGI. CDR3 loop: CASSGLAPAYEQYF. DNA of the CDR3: TGTGCCAGCAGTGGACTAGCTCCCGCCTACGAGCAGTACTTC.

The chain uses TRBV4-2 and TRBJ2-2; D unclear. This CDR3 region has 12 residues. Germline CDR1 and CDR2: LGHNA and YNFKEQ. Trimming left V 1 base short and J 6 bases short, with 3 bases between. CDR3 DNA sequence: TGTGCCAGCAGCCAAGCGGCCGGGGAGCTGTTTTTT. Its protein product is CASSQAAGELFF.

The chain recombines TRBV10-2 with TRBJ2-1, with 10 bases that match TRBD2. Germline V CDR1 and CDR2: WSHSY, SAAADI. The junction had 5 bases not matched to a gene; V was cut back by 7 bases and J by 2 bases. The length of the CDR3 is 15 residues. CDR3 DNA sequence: TGCGCCAGCACGGAAGCGGGAGGGCCCTACAATGAGCAGTTCTTC. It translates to CASTEAGGPYNEQFF.

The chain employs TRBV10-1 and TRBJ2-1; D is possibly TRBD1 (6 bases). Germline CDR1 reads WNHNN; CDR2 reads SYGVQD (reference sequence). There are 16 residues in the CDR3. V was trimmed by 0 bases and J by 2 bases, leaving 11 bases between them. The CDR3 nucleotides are TGCGCCAGCAGTGAGTCAGGGGGACCGGCCTACAATGAGCAGTTCTTC. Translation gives CASSESGGPAYNEQFF.

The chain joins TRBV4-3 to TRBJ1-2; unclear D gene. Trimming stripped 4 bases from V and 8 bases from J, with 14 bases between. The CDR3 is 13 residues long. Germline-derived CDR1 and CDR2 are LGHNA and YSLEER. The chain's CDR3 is CASSPLGGRGYTF. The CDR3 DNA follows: TGCGCCAGCAGCCCTCTAGGAGGGCGGGGCTACACCTTC.

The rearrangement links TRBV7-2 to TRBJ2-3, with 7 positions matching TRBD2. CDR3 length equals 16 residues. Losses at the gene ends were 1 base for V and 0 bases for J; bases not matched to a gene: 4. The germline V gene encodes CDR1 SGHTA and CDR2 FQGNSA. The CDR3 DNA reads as TGTGCCAGCAGCTTAGAGGGTAGCGGGAGCACAGATACGCAGTATTTT. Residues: CASSLEGSGSTDTQYF.

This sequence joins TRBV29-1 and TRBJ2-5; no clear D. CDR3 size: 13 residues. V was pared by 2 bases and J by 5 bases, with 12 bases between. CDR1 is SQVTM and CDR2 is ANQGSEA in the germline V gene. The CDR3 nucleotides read TGCAGCGTTGAAAGTTCCGGTTTGGAGACCCAGTACTTC. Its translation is CSVESSGLETQYF.

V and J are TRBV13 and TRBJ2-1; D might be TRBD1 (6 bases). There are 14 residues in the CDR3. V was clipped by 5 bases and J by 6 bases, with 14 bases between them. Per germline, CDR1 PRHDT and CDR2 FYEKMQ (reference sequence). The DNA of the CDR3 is TGTGCCAGCAGCCTCCGGACAGAGGTCAATGAGCAGTTCTTC. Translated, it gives CASSLRTEVNEQFF.

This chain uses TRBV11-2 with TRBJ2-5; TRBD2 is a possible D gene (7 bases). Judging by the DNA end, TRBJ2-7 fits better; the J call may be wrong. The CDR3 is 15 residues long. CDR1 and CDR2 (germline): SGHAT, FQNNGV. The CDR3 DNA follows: TGTGCCAGCAGGGAGGGGGGGACCCTCTCCTACGAGCAGTACTTC. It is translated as CASREGGTLSYEQYF.

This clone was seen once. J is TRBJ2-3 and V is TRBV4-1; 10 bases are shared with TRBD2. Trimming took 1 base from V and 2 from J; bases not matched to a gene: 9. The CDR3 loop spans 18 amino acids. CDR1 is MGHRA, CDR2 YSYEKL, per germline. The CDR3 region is CASSQGRAAGGITDTQYF. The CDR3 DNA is TGCGCCAGCAGCCAAGGGCGTGCAGCGGGAGGGATCACAGATACGCAGTATTTT.

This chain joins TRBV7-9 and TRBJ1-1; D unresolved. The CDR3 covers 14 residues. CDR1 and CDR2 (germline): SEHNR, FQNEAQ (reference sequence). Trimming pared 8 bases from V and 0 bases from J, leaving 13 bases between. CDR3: CASGGETMNTEAFF. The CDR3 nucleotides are TGTGCCAGCGGCGGGGAGACCATGAACACTGAAGCTTTCTTT.

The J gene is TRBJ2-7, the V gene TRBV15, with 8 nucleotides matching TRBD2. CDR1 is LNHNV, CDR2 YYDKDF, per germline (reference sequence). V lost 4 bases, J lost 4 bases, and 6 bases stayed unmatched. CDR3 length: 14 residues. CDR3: CATSTGTSLYEQYF. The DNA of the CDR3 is TGTGCCACCAGCACCGGGACTAGTTTGTACGAGCAGTACTTC.

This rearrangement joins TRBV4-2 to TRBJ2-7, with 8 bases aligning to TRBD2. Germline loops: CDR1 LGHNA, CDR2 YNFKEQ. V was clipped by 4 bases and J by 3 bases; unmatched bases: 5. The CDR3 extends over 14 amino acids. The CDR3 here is CASSPGLAFYEQYF. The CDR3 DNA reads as TGTGCCAGCAGCCCCGGACTAGCCTTCTACGAGCAGTACTTC.

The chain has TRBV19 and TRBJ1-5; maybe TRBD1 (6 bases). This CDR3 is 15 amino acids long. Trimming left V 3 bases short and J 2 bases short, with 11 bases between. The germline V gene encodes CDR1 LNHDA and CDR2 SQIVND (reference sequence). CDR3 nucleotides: TGTGCCAGTAGTATGGACAGCGGGGGCAATCAGCCCCAGCATTTT. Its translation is CASSMDSGGNQPQHF.

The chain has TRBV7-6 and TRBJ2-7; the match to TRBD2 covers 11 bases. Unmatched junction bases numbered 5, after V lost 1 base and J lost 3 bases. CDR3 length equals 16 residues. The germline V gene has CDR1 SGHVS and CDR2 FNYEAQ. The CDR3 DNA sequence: TGTGCCAGCAGCTTAGTGCCTAGCGGGAGGATCTACGAGCAGTACTTC. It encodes CASSLVPSGRIYEQYF.

This chain's CDR3 is CASSLRTDTGELFF. CDR3 coding DNA: TGTGCCAGCAGCTTACGGACAGACACCGGGGAGCTGTTTTTT. This chain uses TRBV9 with TRBJ2-2; weak D call: TRBD1 (6 bases). The CDR3 has 14 residues. V lost 4 bases and J lost 3, with 10 bases in between. The germline gives CDR1 SGDLS, CDR2 YYNGEE. The full variable domain, rest sourced from reference TRBV9 and TRBJ2-2, is DSGVTQTPKHLITATGQRVTLRCSPRSGDLSVYWYQQSLDQGLQFLIQYYNGEERAKGNILERFSAQQFPDLHSELNLSSLELGDSALYFCASSLRTDTGELFFGEGSRLTVL.

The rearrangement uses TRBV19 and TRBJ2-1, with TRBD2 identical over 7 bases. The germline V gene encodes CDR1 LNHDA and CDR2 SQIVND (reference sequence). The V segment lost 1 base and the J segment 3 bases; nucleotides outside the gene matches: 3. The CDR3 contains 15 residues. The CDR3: CASSIAGGDYNEQFF. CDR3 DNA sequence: TGTGCCAGTAGTATAGCGGGGGGAGACTACAATGAGCAGTTCTTC.

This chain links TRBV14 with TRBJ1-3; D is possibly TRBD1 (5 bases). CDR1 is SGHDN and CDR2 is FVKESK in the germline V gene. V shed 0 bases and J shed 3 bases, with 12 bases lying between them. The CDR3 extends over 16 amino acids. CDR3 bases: TGTGCCAGCAGCCAAGATGGGGCGGCAGTTGGAAACACCATATATTTT. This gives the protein CASSQDGAAVGNTIYF.

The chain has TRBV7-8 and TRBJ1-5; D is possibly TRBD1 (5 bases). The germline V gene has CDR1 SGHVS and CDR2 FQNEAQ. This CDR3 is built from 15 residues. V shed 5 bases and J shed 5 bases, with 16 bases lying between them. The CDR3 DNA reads TGTGCCAGCAGCCCCCTGGGGGGGGTCGATCAGCCCCAGCATTTT. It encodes CASSPLGGVDQPQHF.

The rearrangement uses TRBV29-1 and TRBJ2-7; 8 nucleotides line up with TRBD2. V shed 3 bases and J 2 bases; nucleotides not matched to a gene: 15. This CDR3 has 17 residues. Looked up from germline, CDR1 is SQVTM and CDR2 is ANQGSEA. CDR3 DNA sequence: TGCAGCGTTGATACTAGCGGTGCCCTTGGGGGCGCCTACGAGCAGTACTTC. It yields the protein CSVDTSGALGGAYEQYF.

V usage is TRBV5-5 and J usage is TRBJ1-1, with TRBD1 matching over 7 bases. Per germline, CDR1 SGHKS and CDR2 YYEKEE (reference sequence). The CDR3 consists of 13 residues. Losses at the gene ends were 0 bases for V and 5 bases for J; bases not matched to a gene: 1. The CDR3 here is CASSLDRGTEAFF. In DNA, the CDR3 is TGTGCCAGCAGCTTGGACAGGGGAACTGAAGCTTTCTTT.

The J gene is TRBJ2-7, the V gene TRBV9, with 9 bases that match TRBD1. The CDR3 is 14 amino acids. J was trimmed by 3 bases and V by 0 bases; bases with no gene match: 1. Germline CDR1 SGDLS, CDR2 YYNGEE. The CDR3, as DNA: TGTGCCAGCAGCGTAGGACAGGGGGACTACGAGCAGTACTTC. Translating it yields CASSVGQGDYEQYF.

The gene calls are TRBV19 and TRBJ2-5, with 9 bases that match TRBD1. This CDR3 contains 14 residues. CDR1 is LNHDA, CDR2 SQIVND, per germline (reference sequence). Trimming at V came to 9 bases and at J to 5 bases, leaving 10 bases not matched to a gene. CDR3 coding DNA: TGTGCCAGGGTTCACAGGGGGCGGTGGGAGACCCAGTACTTC. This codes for CARVHRGRWETQYF.

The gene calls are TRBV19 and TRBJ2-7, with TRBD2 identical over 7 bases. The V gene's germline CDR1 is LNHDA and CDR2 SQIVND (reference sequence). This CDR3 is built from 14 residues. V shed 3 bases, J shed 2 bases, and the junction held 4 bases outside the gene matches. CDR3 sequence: CASSISSGPYEQYF. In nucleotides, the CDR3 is TGTGCCAGTAGTATCAGTAGCGGGCCCTACGAGCAGTACTTC.

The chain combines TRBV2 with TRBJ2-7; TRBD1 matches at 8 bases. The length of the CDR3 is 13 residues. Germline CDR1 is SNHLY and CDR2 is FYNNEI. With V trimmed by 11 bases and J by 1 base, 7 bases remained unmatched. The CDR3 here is CAVAGGESYEQYF. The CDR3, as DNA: TGTGCCGTAGCAGGGGGCGAATCCTACGAGCAGTACTTC.